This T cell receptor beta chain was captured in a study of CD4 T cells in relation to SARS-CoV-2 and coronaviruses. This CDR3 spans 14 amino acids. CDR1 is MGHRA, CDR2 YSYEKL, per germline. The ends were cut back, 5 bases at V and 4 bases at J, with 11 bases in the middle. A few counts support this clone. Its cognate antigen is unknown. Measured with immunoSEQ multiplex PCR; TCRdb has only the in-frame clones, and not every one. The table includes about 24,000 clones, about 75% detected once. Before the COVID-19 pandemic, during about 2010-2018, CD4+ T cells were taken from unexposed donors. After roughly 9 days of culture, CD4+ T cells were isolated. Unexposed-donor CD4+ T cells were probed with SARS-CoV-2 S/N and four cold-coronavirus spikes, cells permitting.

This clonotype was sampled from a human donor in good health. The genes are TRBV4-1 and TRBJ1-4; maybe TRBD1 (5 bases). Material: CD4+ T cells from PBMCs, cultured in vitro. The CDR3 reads CASSLGTVNEKLFF. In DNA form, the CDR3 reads TGCGCCAGCAGCTTAGGGACGGTTAATGAAAAACTGTTTTTT.